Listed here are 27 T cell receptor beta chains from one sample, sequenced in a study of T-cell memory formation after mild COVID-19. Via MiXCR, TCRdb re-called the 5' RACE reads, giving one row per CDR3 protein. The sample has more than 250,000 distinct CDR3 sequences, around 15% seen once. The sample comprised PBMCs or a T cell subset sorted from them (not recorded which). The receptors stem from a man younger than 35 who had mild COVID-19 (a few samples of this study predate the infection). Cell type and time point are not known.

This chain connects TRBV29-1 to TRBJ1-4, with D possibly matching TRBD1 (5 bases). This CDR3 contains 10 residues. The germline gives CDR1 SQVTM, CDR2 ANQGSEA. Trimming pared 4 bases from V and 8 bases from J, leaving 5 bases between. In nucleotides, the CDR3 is TGCAGCGTTGCAGGGGAAAAACTGTTTTTT. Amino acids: CSVAGEKLFF.

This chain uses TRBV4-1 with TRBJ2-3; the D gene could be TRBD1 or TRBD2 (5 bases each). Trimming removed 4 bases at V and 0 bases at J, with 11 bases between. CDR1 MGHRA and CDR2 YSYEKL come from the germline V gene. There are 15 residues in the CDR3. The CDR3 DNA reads TGCGCCAGCAGCCCAGGGACGCCTAGCACAGATACGCAGTATTTT. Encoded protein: CASSPGTPSTDTQYF.

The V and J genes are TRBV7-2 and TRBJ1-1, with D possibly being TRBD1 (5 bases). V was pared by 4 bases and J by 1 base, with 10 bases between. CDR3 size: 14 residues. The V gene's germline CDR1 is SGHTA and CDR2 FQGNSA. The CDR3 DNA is TGTGCCAGCAGCTGGGGACGGGAGAACACTGAAGCTTTCTTT. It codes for CASSWGRENTEAFF.

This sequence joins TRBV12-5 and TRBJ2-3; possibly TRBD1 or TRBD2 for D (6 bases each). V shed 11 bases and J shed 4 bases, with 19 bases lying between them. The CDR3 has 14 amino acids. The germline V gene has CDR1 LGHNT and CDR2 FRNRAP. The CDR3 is CAGGRTDRADTQYF. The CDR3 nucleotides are TGTGCTGGGGGGAGGACAGACCGTGCAGATACGCAGTATTTT.

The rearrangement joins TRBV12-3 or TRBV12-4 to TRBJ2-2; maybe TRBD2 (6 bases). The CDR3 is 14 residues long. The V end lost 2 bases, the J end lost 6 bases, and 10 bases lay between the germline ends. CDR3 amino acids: CASSLSWGAGELFF. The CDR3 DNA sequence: TGTGCCAGCAGTTTAAGTTGGGGGGCCGGGGAGCTGTTTTTT.

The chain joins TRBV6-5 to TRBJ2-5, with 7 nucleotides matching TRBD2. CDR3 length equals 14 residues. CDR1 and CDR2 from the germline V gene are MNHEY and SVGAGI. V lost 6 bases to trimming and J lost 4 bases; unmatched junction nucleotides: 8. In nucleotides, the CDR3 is TGTGCCAGCAGACAACCGGGACTACGAGAGACCCAGTACTTC. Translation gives CASRQPGLRETQYF.

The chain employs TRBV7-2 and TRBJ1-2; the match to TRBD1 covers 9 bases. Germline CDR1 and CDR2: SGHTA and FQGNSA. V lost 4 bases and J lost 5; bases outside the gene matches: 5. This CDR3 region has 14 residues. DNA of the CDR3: TGTGCCAGCAGCTCCAGGACAGGGGAGTATGGCTACACCTTC. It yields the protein CASSSRTGEYGYTF.

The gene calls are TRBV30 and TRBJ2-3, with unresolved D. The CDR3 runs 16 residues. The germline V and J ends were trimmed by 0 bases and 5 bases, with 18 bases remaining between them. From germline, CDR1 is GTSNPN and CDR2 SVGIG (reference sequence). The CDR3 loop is CAWSVVISLRKDTQYF. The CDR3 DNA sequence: TGTGCCTGGAGTGTAGTGATTAGTCTAAGGAAAGATACGCAGTATTTT.

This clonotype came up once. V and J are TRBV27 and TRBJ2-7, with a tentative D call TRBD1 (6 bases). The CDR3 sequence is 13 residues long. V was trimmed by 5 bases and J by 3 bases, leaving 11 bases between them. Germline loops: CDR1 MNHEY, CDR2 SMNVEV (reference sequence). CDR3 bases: TGTGCCAGCAGTCCCATACAGGGCTACGAGCAGTACGTC. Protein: CASSPIQGYEQYV.

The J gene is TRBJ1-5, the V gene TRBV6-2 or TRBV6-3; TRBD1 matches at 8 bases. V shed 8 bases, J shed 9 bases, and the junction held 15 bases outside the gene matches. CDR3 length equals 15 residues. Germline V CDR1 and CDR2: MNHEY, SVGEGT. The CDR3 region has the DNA TGTGCCAGCGCTCAGGGGGCAGGGGGTATACTGCCCCAGCATTTT. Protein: CASAQGAGGILPQHF.

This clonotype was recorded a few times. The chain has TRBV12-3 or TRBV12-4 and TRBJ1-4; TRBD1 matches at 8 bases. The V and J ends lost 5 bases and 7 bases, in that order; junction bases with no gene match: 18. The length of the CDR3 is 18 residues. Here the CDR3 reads CASSAAKRQGYFGEKLFF. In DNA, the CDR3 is TGTGCCAGCAGTGCGGCTAAGAGACAGGGGTATTTCGGTGAAAAACTGTTTTTT.

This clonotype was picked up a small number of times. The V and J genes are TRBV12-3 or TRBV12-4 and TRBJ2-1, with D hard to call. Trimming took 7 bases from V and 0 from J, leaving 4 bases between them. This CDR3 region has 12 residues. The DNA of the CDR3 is TGTGCCAGCACCAGCTCCTACAATGAGCAGTTCTTC. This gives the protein CASTSSYNEQFF.

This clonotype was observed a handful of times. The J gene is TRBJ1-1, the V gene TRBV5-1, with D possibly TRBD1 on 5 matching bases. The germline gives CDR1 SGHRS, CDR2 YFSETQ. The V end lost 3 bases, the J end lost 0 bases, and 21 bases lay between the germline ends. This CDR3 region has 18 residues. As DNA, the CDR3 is TGCGCCAGCAGCTGGACCGGGACCTCAAGCTACTTGAACACTGAAGCTTTCTTT. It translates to CASSWTGTSSYLNTEAFF. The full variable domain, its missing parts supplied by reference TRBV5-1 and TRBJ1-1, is KAGVTQTPRYLIKTRGQQVTLSCSPISGHRSVSWYQQTPGQGLQFLFEYFSETQRNKGNFPGRFSGRQFSNSRSEMNVSTLELGDSALYLCASSWTGTSSYLNTEAFFGQGTRLTVV.

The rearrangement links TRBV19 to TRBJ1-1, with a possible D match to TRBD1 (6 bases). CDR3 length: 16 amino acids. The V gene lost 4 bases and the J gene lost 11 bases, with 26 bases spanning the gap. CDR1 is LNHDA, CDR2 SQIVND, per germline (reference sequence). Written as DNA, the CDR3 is TGTGCCAGTAGTAGAGGGGGGACTAACACTGAATTGGCTGCTTTCTTT. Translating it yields CASSRGGTNTELAAFF.

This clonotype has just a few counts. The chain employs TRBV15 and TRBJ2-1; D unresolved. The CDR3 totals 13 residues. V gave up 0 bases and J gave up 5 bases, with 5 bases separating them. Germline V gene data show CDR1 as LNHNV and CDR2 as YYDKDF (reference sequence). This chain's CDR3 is CATSREPDNEQFF. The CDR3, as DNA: TGTGCCACCAGCAGAGAACCCGACAATGAGCAGTTCTTC.

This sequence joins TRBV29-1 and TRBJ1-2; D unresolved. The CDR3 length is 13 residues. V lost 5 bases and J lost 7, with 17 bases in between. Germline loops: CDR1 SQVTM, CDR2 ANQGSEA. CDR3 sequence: CSVLHEFMGGYTF. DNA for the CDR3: TGCAGCGTTCTTCACGAGTTTATGGGTGGCTACACCTTC.

DNA for the CDR3: TGTGCCAGCACTCTCCCGGGAGGGGTCGAAGCTTTCTTT. Its translation is CASTLPGGVEAFF. The J gene is TRBJ1-1, the V gene TRBV12-3 or TRBV12-4, with a tentative D call TRBD1 (5 bases). The CDR3 extends over 13 amino acids. V was trimmed by 7 bases and J by 8 bases, leaving 17 bases between them.

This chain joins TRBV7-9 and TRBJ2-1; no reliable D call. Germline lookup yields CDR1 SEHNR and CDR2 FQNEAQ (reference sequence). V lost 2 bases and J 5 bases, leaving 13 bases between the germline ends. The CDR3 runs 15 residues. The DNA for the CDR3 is TGTGCCAGCAGCTTAAGAGGCCAGGCGGACAATGAGCAGTTCTTC. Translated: CASSLRGQADNEQFF.

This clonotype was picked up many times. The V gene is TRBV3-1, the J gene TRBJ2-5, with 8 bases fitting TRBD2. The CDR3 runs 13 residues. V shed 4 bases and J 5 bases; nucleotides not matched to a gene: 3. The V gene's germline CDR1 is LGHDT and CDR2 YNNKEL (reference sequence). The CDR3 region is CASSLRLAETQYF. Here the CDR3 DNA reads TGTGCCAGCAGCCTTCGACTAGCGGAGACCCAGTACTTC.

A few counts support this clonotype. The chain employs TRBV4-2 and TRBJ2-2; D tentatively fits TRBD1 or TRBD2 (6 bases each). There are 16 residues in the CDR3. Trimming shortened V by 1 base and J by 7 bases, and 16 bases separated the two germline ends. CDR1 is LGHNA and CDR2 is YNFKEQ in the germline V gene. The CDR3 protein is CASSQAGTGAYGELFF. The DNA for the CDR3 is TGTGCCAGCAGCCAAGCGGGGACGGGGGCATACGGGGAGCTGTTTTTT.

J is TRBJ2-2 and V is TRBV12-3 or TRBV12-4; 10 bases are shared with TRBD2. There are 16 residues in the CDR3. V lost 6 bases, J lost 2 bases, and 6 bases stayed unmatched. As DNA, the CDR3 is TGTGCCAGCAGACTCGGACTAGCGGTTAACACCGGGGAGCTGTTTTTT. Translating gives CASRLGLAVNTGELFF.

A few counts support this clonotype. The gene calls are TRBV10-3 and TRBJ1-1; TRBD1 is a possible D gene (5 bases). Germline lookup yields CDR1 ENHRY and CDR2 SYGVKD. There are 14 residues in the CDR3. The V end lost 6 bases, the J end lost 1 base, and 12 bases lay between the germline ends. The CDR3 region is CAISGGSWNTEAFF. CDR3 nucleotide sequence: TGTGCCATCAGCGGGGGGTCTTGGAACACTGAAGCTTTCTTT.

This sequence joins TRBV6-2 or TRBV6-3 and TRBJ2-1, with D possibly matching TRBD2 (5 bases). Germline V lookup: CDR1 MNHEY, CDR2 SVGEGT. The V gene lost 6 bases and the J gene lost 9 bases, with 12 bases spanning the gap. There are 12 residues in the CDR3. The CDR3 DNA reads TGTGCCAGCAGCCAAAGGGAGCGTGAGCAGTTCTTC. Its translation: CASSQREREQFF.

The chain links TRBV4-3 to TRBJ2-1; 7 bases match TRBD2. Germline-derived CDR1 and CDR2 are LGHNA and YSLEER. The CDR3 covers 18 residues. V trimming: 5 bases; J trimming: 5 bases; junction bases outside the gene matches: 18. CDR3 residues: CASSRNGKRGPANNEQFF. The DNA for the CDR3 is TGCGCCAGCAGCAGGAACGGAAAGCGGGGACCCGCAAACAATGAGCAGTTCTTC.

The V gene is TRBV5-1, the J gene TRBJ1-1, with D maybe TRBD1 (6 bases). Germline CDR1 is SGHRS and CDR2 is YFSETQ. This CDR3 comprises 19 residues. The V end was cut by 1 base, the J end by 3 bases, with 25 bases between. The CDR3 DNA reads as TGCGCCAGCAGCTTGTGGCCTTCGACAGGCAGGTGGTCGGACACTGAAGCTTTCTTT. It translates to CASSLWPSTGRWSDTEAFF.

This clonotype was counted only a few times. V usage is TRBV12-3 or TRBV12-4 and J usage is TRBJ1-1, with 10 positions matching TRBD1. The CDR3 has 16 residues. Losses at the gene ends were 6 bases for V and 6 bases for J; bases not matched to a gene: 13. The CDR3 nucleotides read TGTGCCAGCAGCTTTCGAATGACAGGGGGCACCGCTGAAGCTTTCTTT. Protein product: CASSFRMTGGTAEAFF.

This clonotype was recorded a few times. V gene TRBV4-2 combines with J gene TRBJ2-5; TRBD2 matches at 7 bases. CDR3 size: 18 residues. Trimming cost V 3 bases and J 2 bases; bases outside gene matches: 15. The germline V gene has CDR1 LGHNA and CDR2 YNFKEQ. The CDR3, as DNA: TGTGCCAGCAGCCAGGACATGAACCAGCGGGGTCGACAAGAGACCCAGTACTTC. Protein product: CASSQDMNQRGRQETQYF.